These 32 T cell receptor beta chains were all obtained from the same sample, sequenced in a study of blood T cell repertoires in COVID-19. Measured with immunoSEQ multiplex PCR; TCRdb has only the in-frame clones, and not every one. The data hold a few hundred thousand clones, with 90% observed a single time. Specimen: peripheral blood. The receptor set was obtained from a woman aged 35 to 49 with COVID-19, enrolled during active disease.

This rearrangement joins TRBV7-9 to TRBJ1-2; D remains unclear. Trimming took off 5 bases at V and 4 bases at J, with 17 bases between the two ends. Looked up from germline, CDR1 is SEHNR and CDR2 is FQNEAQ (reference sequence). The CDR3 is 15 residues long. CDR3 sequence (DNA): TGTGCCAGCAGCGCTACGGGTGAGGACTCCTATGGCTACACCTTC. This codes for CASSATGEDSYGYTF.

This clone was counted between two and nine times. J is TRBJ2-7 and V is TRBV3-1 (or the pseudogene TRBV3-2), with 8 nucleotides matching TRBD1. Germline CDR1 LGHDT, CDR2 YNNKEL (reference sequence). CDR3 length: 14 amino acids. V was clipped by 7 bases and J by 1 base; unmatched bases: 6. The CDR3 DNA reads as TGTGCCAGCACCGGACAGGGCAGTTCCTACGAGCAGTACTTC. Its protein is CASTGQGSSYEQYF.

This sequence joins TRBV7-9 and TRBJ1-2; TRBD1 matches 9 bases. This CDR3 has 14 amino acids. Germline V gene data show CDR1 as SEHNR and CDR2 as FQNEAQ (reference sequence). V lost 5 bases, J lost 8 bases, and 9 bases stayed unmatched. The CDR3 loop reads CASSRPGTGRGYTF. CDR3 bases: TGTGCCAGCAGCCGTCCCGGGACAGGGAGAGGCTACACCTTC.

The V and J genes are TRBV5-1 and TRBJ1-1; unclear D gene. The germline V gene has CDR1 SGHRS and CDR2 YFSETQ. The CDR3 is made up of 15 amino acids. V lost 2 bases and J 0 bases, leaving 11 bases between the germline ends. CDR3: CASSFSLTMNTEAFF. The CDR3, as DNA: TGCGCCAGCAGCTTTTCCCTCACTATGAACACTGAAGCTTTCTTT.

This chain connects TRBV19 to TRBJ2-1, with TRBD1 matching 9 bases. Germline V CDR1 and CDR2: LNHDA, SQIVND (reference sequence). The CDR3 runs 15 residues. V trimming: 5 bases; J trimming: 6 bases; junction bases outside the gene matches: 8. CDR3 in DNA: TGTGCCAGTAGTTCCCGGGACAGGGCCCTCAATGAGCAGTTCTTC. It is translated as CASSSRDRALNEQFF.

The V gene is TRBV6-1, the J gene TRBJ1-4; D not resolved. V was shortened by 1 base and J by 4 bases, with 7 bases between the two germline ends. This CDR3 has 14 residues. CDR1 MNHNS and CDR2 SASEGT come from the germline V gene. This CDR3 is CASSEGRGNEKLFF. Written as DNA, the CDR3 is TGTGCCAGCAGTGAAGGGCGGGGTAATGAAAAACTGTTTTTT.

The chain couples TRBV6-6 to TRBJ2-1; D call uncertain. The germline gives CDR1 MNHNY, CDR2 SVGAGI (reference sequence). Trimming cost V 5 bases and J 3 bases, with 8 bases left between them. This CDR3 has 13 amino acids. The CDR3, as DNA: TGTGCCAGCAGTCCCTCGAGCTACAATGAGCAGTTCTTC. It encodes CASSPSSYNEQFF.

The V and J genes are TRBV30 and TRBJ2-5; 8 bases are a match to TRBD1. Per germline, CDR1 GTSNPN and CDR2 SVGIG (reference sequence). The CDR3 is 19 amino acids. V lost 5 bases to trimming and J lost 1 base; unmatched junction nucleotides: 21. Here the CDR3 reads CAWSTSPHQQDRVQETQYF. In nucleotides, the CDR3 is TGTGCCTGGTCCACTAGCCCCCATCAACAGGACAGGGTCCAAGAGACCCAGTACTTC.

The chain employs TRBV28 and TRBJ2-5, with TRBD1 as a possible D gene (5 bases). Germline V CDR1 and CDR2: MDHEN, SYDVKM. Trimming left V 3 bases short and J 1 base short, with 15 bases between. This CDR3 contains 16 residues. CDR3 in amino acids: CASSFSPRAVQETQYF. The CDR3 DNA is TGTGCCAGCAGTTTCTCTCCCAGGGCGGTCCAAGAGACCCAGTACTTC.

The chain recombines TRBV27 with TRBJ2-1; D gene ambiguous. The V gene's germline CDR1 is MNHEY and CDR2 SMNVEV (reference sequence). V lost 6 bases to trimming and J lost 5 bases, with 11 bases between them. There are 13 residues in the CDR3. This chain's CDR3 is CASSRTPHNEQFF. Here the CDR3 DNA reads TGTGCCAGCAGCCGTACTCCGCACAATGAGCAGTTCTTC.

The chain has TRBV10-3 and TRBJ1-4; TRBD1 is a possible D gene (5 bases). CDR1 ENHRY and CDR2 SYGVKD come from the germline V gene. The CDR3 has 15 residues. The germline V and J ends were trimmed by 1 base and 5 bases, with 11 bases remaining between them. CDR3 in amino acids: CAISELGASNEKLFF. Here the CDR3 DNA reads TGTGCCATCAGTGAGTTAGGGGCTTCAAATGAAAAACTGTTTTTT.

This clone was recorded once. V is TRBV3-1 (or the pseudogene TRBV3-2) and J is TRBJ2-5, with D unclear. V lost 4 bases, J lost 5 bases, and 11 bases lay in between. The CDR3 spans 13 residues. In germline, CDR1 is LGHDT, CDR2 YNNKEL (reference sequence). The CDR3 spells CASSPSFGETQYF. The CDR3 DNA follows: TGTGCCAGCAGCCCATCGTTCGGGGAGACCCAGTACTTC.

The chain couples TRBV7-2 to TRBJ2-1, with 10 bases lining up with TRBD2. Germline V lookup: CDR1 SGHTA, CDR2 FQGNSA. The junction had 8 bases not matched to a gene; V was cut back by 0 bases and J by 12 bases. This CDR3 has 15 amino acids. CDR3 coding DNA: TGTGCCAGCAGCTTAGCCCAGCGGGAGGGCCTAAGGCAGTTCTTC. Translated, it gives CASSLAQREGLRQFF. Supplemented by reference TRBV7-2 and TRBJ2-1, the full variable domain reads GAGVSQSPSNKVTEKGKDVELRCDPISGHTALYWYRQSLGQGLEFLIYFQGNSAPDKSGLPSDRFSAERTGGSVSTLTIQRTQQEDSAVYLCASSLAQREGLRQFFGPGTRLTVL.

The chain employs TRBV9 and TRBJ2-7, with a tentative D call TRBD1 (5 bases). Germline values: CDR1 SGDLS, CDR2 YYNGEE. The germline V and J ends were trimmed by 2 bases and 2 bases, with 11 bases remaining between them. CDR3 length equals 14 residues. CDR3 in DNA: TGTGCCAGCAGCGTTGGTCCGGACACCTACGAGCAGTACTTC. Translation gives CASSVGPDTYEQYF.

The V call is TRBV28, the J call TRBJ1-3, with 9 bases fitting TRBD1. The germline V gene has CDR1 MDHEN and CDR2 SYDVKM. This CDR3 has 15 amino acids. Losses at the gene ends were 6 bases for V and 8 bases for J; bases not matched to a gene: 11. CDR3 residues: CASSQIGTGKDTIYF. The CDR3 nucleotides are TGTGCCAGCAGCCAGATAGGGACAGGGAAGGACACCATATATTTT.

The CDR3 spells CSVNGLAGVSYNEQFF. The CDR3 DNA sequence: TGCAGCGTAAATGGACTAGCGGGGGTCTCCTACAATGAGCAGTTCTTC. The chain uses TRBV29-1 and TRBJ2-1, with 13 bases that match TRBD2. V gave up 6 bases and J gave up 0 bases; unmatched junction bases: 5. The length of the CDR3 is 16 residues. Germline CDR1 reads SQVTM; CDR2 reads ANQGSEA.

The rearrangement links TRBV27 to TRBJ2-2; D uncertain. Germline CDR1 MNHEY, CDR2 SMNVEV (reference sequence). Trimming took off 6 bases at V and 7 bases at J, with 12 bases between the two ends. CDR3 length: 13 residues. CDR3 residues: CASSPAPVGELFF. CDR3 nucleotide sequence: TGTGCCAGCAGCCCTGCCCCAGTCGGGGAGCTGTTTTTT.

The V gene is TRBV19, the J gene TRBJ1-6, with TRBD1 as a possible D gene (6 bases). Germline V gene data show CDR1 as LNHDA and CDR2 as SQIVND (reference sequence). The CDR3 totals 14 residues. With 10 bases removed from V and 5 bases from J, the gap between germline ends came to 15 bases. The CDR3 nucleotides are TGTGCCACCTCGACAGGAATAGATAATTCACCCCTCCACTTT. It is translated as CATSTGIDNSPLHF.

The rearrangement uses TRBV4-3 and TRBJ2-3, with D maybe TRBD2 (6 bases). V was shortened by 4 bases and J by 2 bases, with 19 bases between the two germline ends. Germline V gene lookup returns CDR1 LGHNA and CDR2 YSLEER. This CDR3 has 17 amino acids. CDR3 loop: CASSRGPTGRNTDTQYF. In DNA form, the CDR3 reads TGCGCCAGCAGCCGTGGACCTACGGGGAGGAACACAGATACGCAGTATTTT.

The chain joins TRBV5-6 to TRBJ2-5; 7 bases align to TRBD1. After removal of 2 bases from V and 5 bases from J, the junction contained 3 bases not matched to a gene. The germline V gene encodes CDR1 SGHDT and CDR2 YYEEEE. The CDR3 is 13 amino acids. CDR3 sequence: CASSLRGLETQYF. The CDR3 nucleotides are TGTGCCAGCAGCTTAAGGGGGCTTGAGACCCAGTACTTC.

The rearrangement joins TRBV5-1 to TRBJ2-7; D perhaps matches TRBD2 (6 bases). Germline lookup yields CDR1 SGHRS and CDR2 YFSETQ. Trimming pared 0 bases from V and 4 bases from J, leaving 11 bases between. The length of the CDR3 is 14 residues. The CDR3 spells CASSLGLDEYEQYF. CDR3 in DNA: TGCGCCAGCAGCTTGGGACTAGATGAATACGAGCAGTACTTC.

Here the CDR3 reads CASSPSGGDQPQHF. The CDR3 DNA sequence: TGTGCCAGCTCACCTTCGGGGGGGGATCAGCCCCAGCATTTT. This sequence joins TRBV18 and TRBJ1-5; a possible D gene is TRBD1 (5 bases). The CDR3 length is 14 residues. Germline loops: CDR1 KGHSH, CDR2 LQKENI. The V end was cut by 3 bases, the J end by 5 bases, with 11 bases between.

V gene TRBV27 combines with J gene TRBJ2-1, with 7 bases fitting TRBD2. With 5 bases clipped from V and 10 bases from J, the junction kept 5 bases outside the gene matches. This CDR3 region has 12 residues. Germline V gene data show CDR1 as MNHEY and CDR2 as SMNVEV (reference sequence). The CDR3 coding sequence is TGTGCCAGCAGTCGACTAGCAAGCGAGCAGTTCTTC. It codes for CASSRLASEQFF.

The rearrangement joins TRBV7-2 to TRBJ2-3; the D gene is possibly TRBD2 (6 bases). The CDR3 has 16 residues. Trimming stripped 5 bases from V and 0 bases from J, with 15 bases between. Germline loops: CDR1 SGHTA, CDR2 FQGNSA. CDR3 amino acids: CASSPMGGRSTDTQYF. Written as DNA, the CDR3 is TGTGCCAGCAGCCCGATGGGGGGACGGAGCACAGATACGCAGTATTTT.

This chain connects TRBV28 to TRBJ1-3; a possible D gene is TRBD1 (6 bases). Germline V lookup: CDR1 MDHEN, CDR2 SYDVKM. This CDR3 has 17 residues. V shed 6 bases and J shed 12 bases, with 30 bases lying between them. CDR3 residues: CASSHPVGQGIGRGIYF. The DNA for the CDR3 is TGTGCCAGCAGCCACCCCGTAGGGCAGGGGATTGGAAGGGGCATATATTTT. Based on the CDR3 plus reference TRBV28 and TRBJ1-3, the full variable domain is DVKVTQSSRYLVKRTGEKVFLECVQDMDHENMFWYRQDPGLGLRLIYFSYDVKMKEKGDIPEGYSVSREKKERFSLILESASTNQTSMYLCASSHPVGQGIGRGIYFGEGSWLTVV.

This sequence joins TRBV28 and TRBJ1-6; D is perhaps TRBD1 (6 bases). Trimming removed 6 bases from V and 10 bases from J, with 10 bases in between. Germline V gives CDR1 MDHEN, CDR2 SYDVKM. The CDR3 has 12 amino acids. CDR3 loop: CASRSRGSPLHF. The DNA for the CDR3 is TGTGCCAGCAGGAGCAGGGGATCACCCCTCCACTTT.

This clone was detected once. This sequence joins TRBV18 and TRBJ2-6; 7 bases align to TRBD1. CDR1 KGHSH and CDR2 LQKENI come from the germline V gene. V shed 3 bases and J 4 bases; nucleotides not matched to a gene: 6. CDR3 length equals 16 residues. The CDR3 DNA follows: TGTGCCAGCTCACCCTCGAACAGGGGAGGGGCCAACGTCCTGACTTTC. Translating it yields CASSPSNRGGANVLTF. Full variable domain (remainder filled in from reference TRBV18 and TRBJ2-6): NAGVMQNPRHLVRRRGQEARLRCSPMKGHSHVYWYRQLPEEGLKFMVYLQKENIIDESGMPKERFSAEFPKEGPSILRIQQVVRGDSAAYFCASSPSNRGGANVLTFGAGSRLTVL.

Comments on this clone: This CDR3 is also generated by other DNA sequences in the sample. Here the CDR3 reads CASSQNAGRQYF. The CDR3 DNA is TGTGCCAGCAGTCAAAACGCTGGGAGGCAGTACTTC. V is TRBV12-3 or TRBV12-4 and J is TRBJ2-7, with D maybe TRBD2 (5 bases). Trimming took 5 bases from V and 9 from J, leaving 14 bases between them. The CDR3 runs to 12 residues.

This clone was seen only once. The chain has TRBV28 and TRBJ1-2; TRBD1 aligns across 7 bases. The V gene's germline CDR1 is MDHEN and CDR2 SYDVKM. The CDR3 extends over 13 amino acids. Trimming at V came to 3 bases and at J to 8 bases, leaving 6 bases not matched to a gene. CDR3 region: CASSFRGGAGYTF. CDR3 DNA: TGTGCCAGCAGTTTTAGAGGGGGCGCAGGCTACACCTTC.

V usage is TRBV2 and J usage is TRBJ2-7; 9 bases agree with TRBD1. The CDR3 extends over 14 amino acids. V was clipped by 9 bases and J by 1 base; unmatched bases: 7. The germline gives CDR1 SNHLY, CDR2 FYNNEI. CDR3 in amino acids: CASTGTGKSYEQYF. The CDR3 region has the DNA TGTGCCAGTACCGGGACAGGGAAATCCTACGAGCAGTACTTC.

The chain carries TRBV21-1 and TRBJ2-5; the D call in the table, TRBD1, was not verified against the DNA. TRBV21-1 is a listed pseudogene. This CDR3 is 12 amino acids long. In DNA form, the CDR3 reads TGTGCCAGCAGCAAACTTCAGGAGACCCAGTACTTC. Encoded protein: CASSKLQETQYF.

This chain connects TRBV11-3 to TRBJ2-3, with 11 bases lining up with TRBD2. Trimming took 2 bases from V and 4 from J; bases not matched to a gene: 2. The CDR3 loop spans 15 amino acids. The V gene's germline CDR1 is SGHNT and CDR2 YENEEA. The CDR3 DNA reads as TGTGCCAGCAGCTTAACTAGCGGGGGCGCAGATACGCAGTATTTT. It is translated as CASSLTSGGADTQYF.